This T cell receptor beta chain was obtained from a study of cytomegalovirus exposure and HLA in healthy donors. Some clones are missing from TCRdb's copy, which holds only in-frame ones; the method was immunoSEQ multiplex PCR. The sample has fewer than 200,000 clones, around 88% seen once; the top ten hold approximately 2.1%. This clone was counted between two and nine times. Its specificity is not known. Germline V CDR1 and CDR2: SGHVS, FQNEAQ. The V end was cut by 0 bases, the J end by 7 bases, with 10 bases between. CDR3 length: 15 amino acids. Overall study results and limits: Cytomegalovirus-associated status was assigned to approximately 160 TCR beta chains. Published work reported that the classifier diagnosed cytomegalovirus status with high specificity and sensitivity. Most TCR sequences were seen very rarely across donors, but some public TCRs occurred in many.

The sample taken for sequencing was PBMCs. This receptor was identified in a woman aged 18-30 years in good health and CMV-seronegative. The V gene is TRBV7-8, the J gene TRBJ1-6; no definite D call. CDR3 bases: TGTGCCAGCAGCTTAGCCCCTCACTCGAATTCACCCCTCCACTTT. Protein product: CASSLAPHSNSPLHF. Full variable domain (missing parts from reference TRBV7-8 and TRBJ1-6): GAGVSQSPRYKVAKRGQDVALRCDPISGHVSLFWYQQALGQGPEFLTYFQNEAQLDKSGLPSDRFFAERPEGSVSTLKIQRTQQEDSAVYLCASSLAPHSNSPLHFGNGTRLTVT.